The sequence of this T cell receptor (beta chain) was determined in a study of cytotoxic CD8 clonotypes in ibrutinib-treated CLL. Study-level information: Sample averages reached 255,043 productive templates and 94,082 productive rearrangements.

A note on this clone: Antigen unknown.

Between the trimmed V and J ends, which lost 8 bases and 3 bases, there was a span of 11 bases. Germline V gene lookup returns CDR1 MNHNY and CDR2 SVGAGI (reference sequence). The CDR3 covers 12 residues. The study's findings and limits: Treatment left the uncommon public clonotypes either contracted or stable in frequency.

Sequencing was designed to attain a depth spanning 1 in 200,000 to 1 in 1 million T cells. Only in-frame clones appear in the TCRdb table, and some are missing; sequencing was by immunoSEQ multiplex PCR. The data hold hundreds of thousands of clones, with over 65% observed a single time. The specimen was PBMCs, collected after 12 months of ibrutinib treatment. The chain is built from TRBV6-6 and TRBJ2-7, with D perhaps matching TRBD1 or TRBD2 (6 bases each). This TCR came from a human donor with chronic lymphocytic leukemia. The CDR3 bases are TGTGCCAGCGGGGGGCGCCACTACGAGCAGTACTTC. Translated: CASGGRHYEQYF.